This is a list of T cell receptor beta chains from one sample in a study of blood T cell repertoires in COVID-19. Assay: immunoSEQ multiplex PCR; the TCRdb copy retains only in-frame clones and omits some. Of 84,000 or so clones listed, 80% to 90% are singletons. Sequenced sample: peripheral blood. The receptors originated from a woman of 80 years or more with acute or convalescent COVID-19. Both conserved end residues are part of each CDR3. The D gene is left open where the match is weak. Only some rows state a clone size, as once, few, many or a class for expanded clones.

J gene	V gene	clone size	D gene	CDR3 DNA	CDR3 protein
TRBJ1-5	TRBV19	NA	NA	TGTGCCAGTAGTATAGCACGGCTGGCGGGGGTCCATCAGCCCCAGCATTTT	CASSIARLAGVHQPQHF
TRBJ1-6	TRBV19	NA	NA	TGTGCCAGTAACTTCGGTCCAGGGCTAAGGGATAATTCACCCCTCCACTTT	CASNFGPGLRDNSPLHF
TRBJ2-5	TRBV7-2	NA	TRBD2	TGTGCCAGCAGCTTAAACCCAGCGGGGGGGCAAGAGACCCAGTACTTC	CASSLNPAGGQETQYF
TRBJ2-7	TRBV30	NA	NA	TGTGCCTGGAGTGTCGGGGATAAACTTCCCTACGAGCAGTACTTC	CAWSVGDKLPYEQYF
TRBJ2-2	TRBV4-2	NA	TRBD1	TGTGCCAGCAGCCGGGGACAGGGGGCGGGCACCGGGGAGCTGTTTTTT	CASSRGQGAGTGELFF
TRBJ2-7	TRBV19	NA	NA	TGTGCCAGTAGTATCGATAGGGCTAGCGCCTCCTACGAGCAGTACTTC	CASSIDRASASYEQYF
TRBJ2-7	TRBV7-8	NA	NA	TGTGCCAGCAGCTTAGGGGGAGCGGGCCCGCGATCCTACGAGCAGTACTTC	CASSLGGAGPRSYEQYF
TRBJ1-1	TRBV18	NA	NA	TGTGCCAGCTCACCGAACTCCCAGGGTCTTGTTAACCCCATGAACACTGAAGCTTTCTTT	CASSPNSQGLVNPMNTEAFF
TRBJ1-2	TRBV3-1/TRBV3-2	NA	NA	TGTGCCAGCAGCCCTCGGGCTGGGACTAGCGGGGGAGGGCGGGGCTACACCTTC	CASSPRAGTSGGGRGYTF
TRBJ1-3	TRBV11-2	few	NA	TGTGCCAGCACATCATCGGACACCATATATTTT	CASTSSDTIYF
TRBJ2-7	TRBV9	NA	NA	TGTGCCAGCAGCGTAGGGCTCGACTACGAGCAGTACTTC	CASSVGLDYEQYF
TRBJ1-2	TRBV5-1	NA	TRBD1	TGCGCCAGCAGCTTGGCGGACAGGCAAAATGACTACACCTTC	CASSLADRQNDYTF
TRBJ1-5	TRBV6-5	few	NA	TGTGCCAGCAGGTCACAGGGCAAGCCCCAGCATTTT	CASRSQGKPQHF
TRBJ2-7	TRBV10-2	once	TRBD2	TGCGCCAGCAGTGGGACTAGCGGATTAGGATACTTC	CASSGTSGLGYF
TRBJ1-1	TRBV7-9	once	TRBD1	TGTGCCAGCAGCTTCGACCGGGGACAGGGGAGCCCTGAAGCTTTCTTT	CASSFDRGQGSPEAFF
TRBJ2-2	TRBV7-2	NA	TRBD1	TGTGCCAGCAGCGACCGACAGGGTTACACCGGGGAGCTGTTTTTT	CASSDRQGYTGELFF
TRBJ1-2	TRBV11-2	NA	NA	TGTGCCAGCAGCTTCGGGGGAAAGGACTATGGCTACACCTTC	CASSFGGKDYGYTF
TRBJ2-7	TRBV27	NA	TRBD2	TGTGCCAGCAGTTCACCGGAGCGGGGAACCTACGAGCAGTACTTC	CASSSPERGTYEQYF
TRBJ1-2	TRBV7-9	NA	NA	TGTGCCAGCGCCGAGGGTGCTAACGGCTACACCTTC	CASAEGANGYTF
TRBJ1-1	TRBV19	NA	NA	TGTGCCAGTAGTATCGGGGTCCGGCGGGGGACTGAAGCTTTCTTT	CASSIGVRRGTEAFF
TRBJ2-2	TRBV6-1	NA	NA	TGTGCCAGCAGTGAGCCAACCGGGACTCACACCGGGGAGCTGTTTTTT	CASSEPTGTHTGELFF
TRBJ1-5	TRBV11-2	NA	NA	TGTGCCAGCAGCAAAGACGGAGCCCAGCCCCAGCATTTT	CASSKDGAQPQHF
TRBJ2-5	TRBV4-1	once	TRBD1	TGCGCCAGCAGCCAAGATTGGACAGGGGTTGGAGAAGAGACCCAGTACTTC	CASSQDWTGVGEETQYF
TRBJ2-1	TRBV12-5	NA	TRBD2	TGTGCTAGTGTCCCGGGGGGACTTTCAGCCTACAATGAGCAGTTCTTC	CASVPGGLSAYNEQFF
TRBJ2-3	TRBV11-2	NA	TRBD2	TGTGCCAGCAGCGTTCGGGGGGGCGGGGCAGATACGCAGTATTTT	CASSVRGGGADTQYF
TRBJ1-5	TRBV6-1	NA	NA	TGTGCCAGCAGTGATAACAGGCTGGGAAATCAGCCCCAGCATTTT	CASSDNRLGNQPQHF
TRBJ2-1	TRBV5-6	once	NA	TGTGCCAGCAGCTTGGATGGGGGCCTGGGTGAGCAGTTCTTC	CASSLDGGLGEQFF
TRBJ1-1	TRBV5-1	many	NA	TGCGCCAGCAGCGGTGATGGAGGGACTGAAGCTTTCTTT	CASSGDGGTEAFF
TRBJ2-7	TRBV6-5	NA	TRBD1	TGTGCCAGCAGTAGGACAGGGGACACTTACGAGCAGTACTTC	CASSRTGDTYEQYF
TRBJ1-1	TRBV13	few	TRBD1	TGTGCCAGCAGCCCGCAAGGGGGCCGGGTCACTGAAGCTTTCTTT	CASSPQGGRVTEAFF
TRBJ1-1	TRBV3-1/TRBV3-2	NA	NA	TGTGCCAGCAGAAGAATGGGCGACACTGAAGCTTTCTTT	CASRRMGDTEAFF
TRBJ1-3	TRBV19	NA	NA	TGTGCCAGTAGGACACTAGACGGACTAACTGGAAACACCATATATTTT	CASRTLDGLTGNTIYF
TRBJ2-1	TRBV30	NA	TRBD2	TGTGCCTGGGCCTCCGGGACTAGCGGGGGGGTCGCCTACAATGAGCAGTTCTTC	CAWASGTSGGVAYNEQFF
TRBJ1-2	TRBV28	NA	NA	TGTGCCAGCAGCCAGGGTGGCTACACCTTC	CASSQGGYTF
TRBJ1-2	TRBV11-2	NA	TRBD1	TGTGCCAGCAGCTTAGGACAGGGAAGGGGCTACACCTTC	CASSLGQGRGYTF
TRBJ1-2	TRBV28	once	TRBD1	TGTGCCAGCAAGTCCGGGACAGGGGGCGCTTATGGCTACACCTTC	CASKSGTGGAYGYTF
TRBJ1-2	TRBV28	NA	NA	TGTGCCAGCAGTCGCCGGGACACCACATACTACACCTTC	CASSRRDTTYYTF
TRBJ1-2	TRBV3-1/TRBV3-2	NA	NA	TGTGCCAGCAGCCCTCGATCGGCTAACTATGGCTACACCTTC	CASSPRSANYGYTF
TRBJ1-6	TRBV21-1	few	NA	TGTGCCAGCTCGTTTAGAGACCTAGATAATTCACCCCTCCACTTT	CASSFRDLDNSPLHF
TRBJ2-2	TRBV9	NA	NA	TGTGCCAGCAGCGTAAGACAGACGAACACCGGGGAGCTGTTTTTT	CASSVRQTNTGELFF
TRBJ1-6	TRBV14	NA	NA	TGTGCCAGCAGCCAAGCCCCATTCCGGGACTGGAATTCACCCCTCCACTTT	CASSQAPFRDWNSPLHF
TRBJ2-2	TRBV30	NA	NA	TGTGCCTGGATAGCAGGGTACACCGGGGAGCTGTTTTTT	CAWIAGYTGELFF
TRBJ2-2	TRBV3-1/TRBV3-2	once	NA	TGTGCCAGCAGCCAAGAATCTACCGGGGAGCTGTTTTTT	CASSQESTGELFF
TRBJ2-5	TRBV24-1	NA	NA	TGTGCCACCAGTGATGGAACAGGTCCAGAGACCCAGTACTTC	CATSDGTGPETQYF
TRBJ1-3	TRBV3-1/TRBV3-2	NA	NA	TGTGCCAGCAGCCGTCCGACAGTTTCTGGAAACACCATATATTTT	CASSRPTVSGNTIYF
TRBJ1-5	TRBV29-1	NA	TRBD1	TGCAGCGTTGGAGGGGGCGGCAATCAGCCCCAGCATTTT	CSVGGGGNQPQHF
TRBJ1-2	TRBV11-2	NA	NA	TGTGCCAGCAGCCAGGGGTCCGATAACTATGGCTACACCTTC	CASSQGSDNYGYTF
TRBJ1-1	TRBV5-4	NA	NA	TGTGCCAGCAGCTTGGGAGGATCGTTTATGAACACTGAAGCTTTCTTT	CASSLGGSFMNTEAFF
TRBJ1-1	TRBV6-2/TRBV6-3	few	TRBD1	TGTGCCAGCAGCCCCGGGACAGGGGGCAGTACGGACACTGAAGCTTTCTTT	CASSPGTGGSTDTEAFF
TRBJ1-6	TRBV19	NA	NA	TGTGCCAGTAGTATTGAAGGATCAAGCGGTTCACCCCTCCACTTT	CASSIEGSSGSPLHF
TRBJ2-6	TRBV5-6	NA	NA	TGTGCCAGCAGCTTGAGAAGGGGTTCTGGGGCCAACGTCCTGACTTTC	CASSLRRGSGANVLTF
TRBJ1-5	TRBV27	NA	NA	TGTGCCAGCGGACAGTATAATAGCAATCAGCCCCAGCATTTT	CASGQYNSNQPQHF
TRBJ1-5	TRBV7-9	NA	TRBD1	TGTGCCAGCAGCTTAGGGGTGACAGGGGGCAATCAGCCCCAGCATTTT	CASSLGVTGGNQPQHF
TRBJ2-2	TRBV5-1	NA	TRBD2	TGCGCCAGCAGCTCTTCGGGACTATCTAACACCGGGGAGCTGTTTTTT	CASSSSGLSNTGELFF